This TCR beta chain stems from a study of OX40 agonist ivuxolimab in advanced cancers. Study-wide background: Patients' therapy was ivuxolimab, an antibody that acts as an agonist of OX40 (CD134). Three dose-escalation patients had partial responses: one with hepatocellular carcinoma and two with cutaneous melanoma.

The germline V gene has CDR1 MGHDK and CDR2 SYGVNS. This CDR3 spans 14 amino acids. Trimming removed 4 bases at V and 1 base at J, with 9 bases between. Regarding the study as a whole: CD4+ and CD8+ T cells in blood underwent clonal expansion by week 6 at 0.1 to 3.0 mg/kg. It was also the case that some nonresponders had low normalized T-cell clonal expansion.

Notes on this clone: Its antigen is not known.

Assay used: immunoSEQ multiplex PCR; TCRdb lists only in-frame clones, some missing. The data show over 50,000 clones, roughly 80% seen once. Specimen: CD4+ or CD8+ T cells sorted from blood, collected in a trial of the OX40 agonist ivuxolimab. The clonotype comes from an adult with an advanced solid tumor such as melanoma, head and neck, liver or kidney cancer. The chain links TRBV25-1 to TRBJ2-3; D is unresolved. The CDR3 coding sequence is TGTGCCAGCAGTGTGGAAGGAGGCACAGATACGCAGTATTTT. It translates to CASSVEGGTDTQYF.